The rows below give T cell receptor beta chains drawn from one sample of a study of blood T cell repertoires in COVID-19. Assay: immunoSEQ multiplex PCR; the TCRdb copy retains only in-frame clones and omits some. The table lists about 64,000 clones, around 86% of them singletons, with roughly 3.2% in the top ten. Sequenced sample: peripheral blood. These receptors all come from a man in his fifties with active COVID-19. Both conserved end residues are part of each CDR3. D genes are given only for firm matches. Clone size, where shown, is once, few, many, or a class for clones that have expanded.

D: .; size: .; J: TRBJ1-2; V: TRBV6-5; CDR3: CASSIWTASYGYTF; DNA: TGTGCCAGCAGTATATGGACAGCGAGCTATGGCTACACCTTC
D: TRBD1; size: .; J: TRBJ1-2; V: TRBV3-1/TRBV3-2; CDR3: CASSETGALNYGYTF; DNA: TGTGCCAGCAGCGAGACAGGGGCCCTTAACTATGGCTACACCTTC
D: TRBD1; size: once; J: TRBJ2-5; V: TRBV2; CDR3: CASSTMGQKETQYF; DNA: TGTGCCAGCAGTACCATGGGACAGAAGGAGACCCAGTACTTC
D: .; size: .; J: TRBJ1-5; V: TRBV5-1; CDR3: CASSLDFNQPQHF; DNA: TGCGCCAGCAGCTTGGACTTCAATCAGCCCCAGCATTTT
D: .; size: .; J: TRBJ2-7; V: TRBV11-2; CDR3: CASSLALGGYPARYEQYF; DNA: TGTGCCAGCAGCTTAGCCCTAGGCGGGTACCCTGCTCGGTACGAGCAGTACTTC
D: .; size: .; J: TRBJ2-3; V: TRBV6-4; CDR3: CASRLDRNTDTQYF; DNA: TGTGCCAGCAGACTGGACAGAAACACAGATACGCAGTATTTT
D: .; size: once; J: TRBJ2-3; V: TRBV28; CDR3: CASSDRGITDTQYF; DNA: TGTGCCAGCAGTGATAGGGGGATCACAGATACGCAGTATTTT
D: .; size: .; J: TRBJ1-1; V: TRBV19; CDR3: CASSLDPGRSEAFF; DNA: TGTGCCAGTAGTCTCGACCCCGGGAGGTCTGAAGCTTTCTTT
D: .; size: few; J: TRBJ1-2; V: TRBV7-9; CDR3: CASSPRGITYGYTF; DNA: TGTGCCAGCAGCCCGAGGGGGATCACCTATGGCTACACCTTC
D: .; size: .; J: TRBJ2-5; V: TRBV11-3; CDR3: CASSSSPGETQYF; DNA: TGTGCCAGCAGCTCGTCCCCGGGAGAGACCCAGTACTTC
D: .; size: .; J: TRBJ2-3; V: TRBV29-1; CDR3: CSVVPYSSTDTQYF; DNA: TGCAGCGTTGTTCCCTATTCTAGCACAGATACGCAGTATTTT
D: TRBD1; size: few; J: TRBJ1-6; V: TRBV5-1; CDR3: CASSPGGGGGSPLHF; DNA: TGCGCCAGCAGCCCCGGAGGAGGGGGCGGTTCACCCCTCCACTTT
D: .; size: .; J: TRBJ2-7; V: TRBV27; CDR3: CASSLGRMSYEQYF; DNA: TGTGCCAGCAGTTTGGGGCGGATGTCCTACGAGCAGTACTTC
D: .; size: .; J: TRBJ2-2; V: TRBV6-4; CDR3: CASSDSAGYDTGELFF; DNA: TGTGCCAGCAGTGACTCGGCAGGATATGACACCGGGGAGCTGTTTTTT
D: TRBD1; size: many; J: TRBJ2-7; V: TRBV6-1; CDR3: CASSEEVAGGYEQYF; DNA: TGTGCCAGCAGTGAAGAAGTAGCAGGGGGCTACGAGCAGTACTTC
D: .; size: .; J: TRBJ2-7; V: TRBV3-1/TRBV3-2; CDR3: CASSQDRRRQPSYEQYF; DNA: TGTGCCAGCAGCCAAGATCGAAGGCGACAGCCTTCCTACGAGCAGTACTTC
D: TRBD1; size: .; J: TRBJ2-6; V: TRBV3-1/TRBV3-2; CDR3: CASSLIIAGQGAFTYRSGANVLTF; DNA: TGTGCCAGCAGCCTTATTATAGCGGGACAGGGGGCCTTTACCTACAGATCTGGGGCCAACGTCCTGACTTTC
D: TRBD2; size: once; J: TRBJ2-5; V: TRBV11-2; CDR3: CASSLGVAGGETQYF; DNA: TGTGCCAGCAGCTTAGGGGTTGCGGGGGGGGAGACCCAGTACTTC
D: .; size: .; J: TRBJ1-1; V: TRBV3-1/TRBV3-2; CDR3: CASSHATGGTEAFF; DNA: TGTGCCAGCAGCCACGCGACCGGGGGCACTGAAGCTTTCTTT
D: TRBD2; size: .; J: TRBJ2-3; V: TRBV7-3; CDR3: CASSPNPSTSGRRDTQYF; DNA: TGTGCCAGCAGCCCGAACCCTTCGACTAGCGGGAGGCGGGATACGCAGTATTTT
D: .; size: .; J: TRBJ2-5; V: TRBV27; CDR3: CASSFSGETQYF; DNA: TGTGCCAGCAGTTTCAGTGGAGAGACCCAGTACTTC
D: .; size: .; J: TRBJ1-5; V: TRBV7-5; CDR3: CARSPPREGRQPQHF; DNA: TGTGCCAGAAGCCCCCCCCGGGAGGGTAGGCAGCCCCAGCATTTT
D: TRBD1; size: .; J: TRBJ1-1; V: TRBV19; CDR3: CASSKDSRTGNTEAFF; DNA: TGTGCCAGTAGTAAGGACTCCCGGACAGGGAACACTGAAGCTTTCTTT
D: .; size: .; J: TRBJ2-5; V: TRBV9; CDR3: CASSGAYQETQYF; DNA: TGTGCCAGCAGCGGAGCGTATCAAGAGACCCAGTACTTC
D: .; size: .; J: TRBJ2-7; V: TRBV7-2; CDR3: CASSLERGSTYEQYF; DNA: TGTGCCAGCAGCTTAGAACGGGGATCGACCTACGAGCAGTACTTC
D: .; size: .; J: TRBJ2-3; V: TRBV7-9; CDR3: CASSFPVPDTQYF; DNA: TGTGCCAGCAGCTTTCCAGTCCCAGATACGCAGTATTTT
D: TRBD2; size: once; J: TRBJ2-3; V: TRBV3-1/TRBV3-2; CDR3: CASSSGDTQYF; DNA: TGTGCCAGCTCTAGCGGAGATACGCAGTATTTT
D: .; size: .; J: TRBJ1-1; V: TRBV11-2; CDR3: CASSLNRRGIPEAFF; DNA: TGTGCCAGCAGCTTAAATCGTAGAGGGATCCCTGAAGCTTTCTTT
D: TRBD2; size: .; J: TRBJ2-1; V: TRBV5-1; CDR3: CASSFGSGGSYNEQFF; DNA: TGCGCCAGCAGCTTCGGGAGCGGGGGGTCGTACAATGAGCAGTTCTTC
D: .; size: .; J: TRBJ1-5; V: TRBV7-9; CDR3: CASSLRDQPQHF; DNA: TGTGCCAGCAGCTTAAGAGATCAGCCCCAGCATTTT
D: TRBD1; size: .; J: TRBJ1-1; V: TRBV7-9; CDR3: CASSHPDRGQGEAFF; DNA: TGTGCCAGCAGCCACCCGGACAGGGGGCAAGGTGAAGCTTTCTTT
D: .; size: .; J: TRBJ1-3; V: TRBV6-5; CDR3: CASRRTGSGNTIYF; DNA: TGTGCCAGCAGACGTACGGGGTCGGGAAACACCATATATTTT
D: TRBD2; size: .; J: TRBJ2-1; V: TRBV18; CDR3: CASSPPGQETSGIEDEQFF; DNA: TGTGCCAGCTCACCGCCGGGACAGGAGACTAGCGGGATTGAGGATGAGCAGTTCTTC
D: .; size: once; J: TRBJ2-2; V: TRBV3-1/TRBV3-2; CDR3: CASSLKGGSRELFF; DNA: TGTGCCAGCAGCCTGAAGGGGGGGAGTAGGGAGCTGTTTTTT
D: TRBD1; size: once; J: TRBJ2-1; V: TRBV6-1; CDR3: CASSDRDRGNNEQFF; DNA: TGTGCCAGCAGTGACCGGGACAGGGGAAACAATGAGCAGTTCTTC
D: TRBD2; size: .; J: TRBJ2-4; V: TRBV12-3/TRBV12-4; CDR3: CASRAGATDIQYF; DNA: TGTGCCAGCAGAGCGGGAGCTACTGACATTCAGTACTTC
D: .; size: .; J: TRBJ1-6; V: TRBV7-8; CDR3: CASSLEAGGGSPLHF; DNA: TGTGCCAGCAGCTTAGAGGCGGGGGGCGGCTCACCCCTCCACTTT
D: TRBD1; size: .; J: TRBJ1-4; V: TRBV5-6; CDR3: CASSFRQGGKLFF; DNA: TGTGCCAGCAGCTTCAGACAGGGAGGAAAACTGTTTTTT
D: TRBD1; size: few; J: TRBJ1-1; V: TRBV7-8; CDR3: CASIQDRDGTEAFF; DNA: TGTGCCAGCATCCAGGACAGGGATGGAACTGAAGCTTTCTTT
D: TRBD2; size: .; J: TRBJ2-1; V: TRBV7-6; CDR3: CASSARTSGGYNEQFF; DNA: TGTGCCAGCAGCGCCCGAACTAGCGGGGGTTACAATGAGCAGTTCTTC
D: .; size: once; J: TRBJ2-7; V: TRBV7-8; CDR3: CASGEDSYEQYF; DNA: TGTGCCAGCGGAGAGGATAGCTACGAGCAGTACTTC
D: TRBD2; size: .; J: TRBJ2-7; V: TRBV6-2/TRBV6-3; CDR3: CASSSAGGGTYEQYF; DNA: TGTGCCAGCAGTTCTGCGGGGGGCGGCACATACGAGCAGTACTTC
D: TRBD1; size: .; J: TRBJ1-2; V: TRBV14; CDR3: CASSIDRGYGYTF; DNA: TGTGCCAGCAGCATAGACAGGGGATATGGCTACACCTTC
D: TRBD2; size: .; J: TRBJ2-1; V: TRBV3-1/TRBV3-2; CDR3: CASSQDILAGVRNEQFF; DNA: TGTGCCAGCAGCCAAGATATCCTAGCGGGGGTCCGCAATGAGCAGTTCTTC
D: TRBD2; size: .; J: TRBJ2-3; V: TRBV4-1; CDR3: CASSQAGLAGAQSTDTQYF; DNA: TGCGCCAGCAGCCAAGCTGGCCTAGCGGGGGCCCAGTCCACAGATACGCAGTATTTT
D: TRBD2; size: .; J: TRBJ2-1; V: TRBV2; CDR3: CASSVIAGGRNNEQFF; DNA: TGTGCCAGCAGTGTAATAGCGGGGGGGCGGAACAATGAGCAGTTCTTC
D: .; size: .; J: TRBJ2-2; V: TRBV4-2; CDR3: CASSQEIAGELFF; DNA: TGTGCCAGCAGCCAAGAAATCGCCGGGGAGCTGTTTTTT
D: TRBD2; size: .; J: TRBJ2-3; V: TRBV19; CDR3: CASSGGTSGGHPSTDTQYF; DNA: TGTGCCAGTAGCGGGGGGACTAGCGGGGGGCACCCTAGCACAGATACGCAGTATTTT
D: TRBD2; size: .; J: TRBJ2-2; V: TRBV5-1; CDR3: CASSFSGGAFNTGELFF; DNA: TGCGCCAGCAGCTTTAGCGGGGGGGCTTTCAACACCGGGGAGCTGTTTTTT
D: TRBD1; size: .; J: TRBJ1-5; V: TRBV4-2; CDR3: CASSQGQGDSQPQHF; DNA: TGTGCCAGCAGCCAAGGACAGGGGGATAGTCAGCCCCAGCATTTT
D: TRBD2; size: .; J: TRBJ2-3; V: TRBV6-2/TRBV6-3; CDR3: CASSSSGRQTDTQYF; DNA: TGTGCCAGCAGCTCTAGCGGGAGACAGACAGATACGCAGTATTTT
D: .; size: few; J: TRBJ1-2; V: TRBV13; CDR3: CASSLSDRIYGYTF; DNA: TGTGCCAGCAGCCTCTCCGACAGGATCTATGGCTACACCTTC
D: .; size: .; J: TRBJ1-1; V: TRBV5-6; CDR3: CASSLTLNTEAFF; DNA: TGTGCCAGCAGCCTAACTCTGAACACTGAAGCTTTCTTT
D: TRBD2; size: .; J: TRBJ2-3; V: TRBV6-5; CDR3: CASSLAGGQPNTQYF; DNA: TGTGCCAGCTCCCTAGCGGGGGGCCAGCCAAATACGCAGTATTTT
D: .; size: .; J: TRBJ1-6; V: TRBV27; CDR3: CASSSGWGKNSPLHF; DNA: TGTGCCAGCAGCAGCGGGTGGGGAAAGAATTCACCCCTCCACTTT
D: .; size: .; J: TRBJ1-5; V: TRBV18; CDR3: CASSPHPVANQPQHF; DNA: TGTGCCAGCTCACCACACCCCGTGGCCAATCAGCCCCAGCATTTT
D: TRBD1; size: .; J: TRBJ2-3; V: TRBV2; CDR3: CASSVLPGQVSTDTQYF; DNA: TGTGCCAGCAGTGTCCTTCCGGGACAGGTTAGCACAGATACGCAGTATTTT
D: TRBD1; size: .; J: TRBJ1-1; V: TRBV6-5; CDR3: CASSLYRGNTEAFF; DNA: TGTGCCAGCAGTTTGTACAGGGGGAACACTGAAGCTTTCTTT
D: TRBD2; size: .; J: TRBJ2-1; V: TRBV7-9; CDR3: CASSLASLAGGQNEQFF; DNA: TGTGCCAGCAGCTTAGCGTCGCTAGCGGGGGGTCAAAATGAGCAGTTCTTC